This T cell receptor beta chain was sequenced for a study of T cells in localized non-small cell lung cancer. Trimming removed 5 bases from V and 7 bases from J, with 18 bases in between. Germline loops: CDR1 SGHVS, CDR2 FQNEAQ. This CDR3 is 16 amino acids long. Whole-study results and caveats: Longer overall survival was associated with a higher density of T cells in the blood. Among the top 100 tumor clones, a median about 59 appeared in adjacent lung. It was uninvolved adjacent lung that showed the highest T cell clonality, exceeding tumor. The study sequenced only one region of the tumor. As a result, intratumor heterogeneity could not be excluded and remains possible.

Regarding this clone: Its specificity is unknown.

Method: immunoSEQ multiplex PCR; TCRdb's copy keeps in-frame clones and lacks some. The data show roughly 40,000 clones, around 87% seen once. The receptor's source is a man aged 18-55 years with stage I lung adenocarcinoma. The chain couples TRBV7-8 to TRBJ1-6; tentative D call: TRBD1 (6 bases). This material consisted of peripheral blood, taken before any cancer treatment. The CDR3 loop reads CASSPRLQGPNSPLHF. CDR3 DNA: TGTGCCAGCAGCCCACGCCTTCAGGGGCCCAATTCACCCCTCCACTTT.